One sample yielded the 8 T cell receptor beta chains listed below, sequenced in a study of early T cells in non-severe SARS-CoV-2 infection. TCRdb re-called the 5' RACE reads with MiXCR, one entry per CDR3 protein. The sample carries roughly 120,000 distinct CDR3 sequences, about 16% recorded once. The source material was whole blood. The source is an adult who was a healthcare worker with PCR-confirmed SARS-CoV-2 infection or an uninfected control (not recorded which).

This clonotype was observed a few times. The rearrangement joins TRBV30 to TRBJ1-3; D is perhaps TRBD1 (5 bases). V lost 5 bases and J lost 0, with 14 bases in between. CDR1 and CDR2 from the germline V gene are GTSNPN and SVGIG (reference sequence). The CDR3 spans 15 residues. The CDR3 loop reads CAWEDDRYSGNTIYF. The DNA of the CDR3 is TGTGCCTGGGAAGATGACAGATACTCTGGAAACACCATATATTTT. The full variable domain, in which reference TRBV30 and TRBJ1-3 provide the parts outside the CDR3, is SQTIHQWPATLVQPVGSPLSLECTVEGTSNPNLYWYRQAAGRGLQLLFYSVGIGQISSEVPQNLSASRPQDRQFILSSKKLLLSDSGFYLCAWEDDRYSGNTIYFGEGSWLTVV.

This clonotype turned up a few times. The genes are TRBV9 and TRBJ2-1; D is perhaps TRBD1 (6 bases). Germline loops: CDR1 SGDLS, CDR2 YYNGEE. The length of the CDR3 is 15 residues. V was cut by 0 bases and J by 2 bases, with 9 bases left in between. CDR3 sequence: CASSVVGGPYNEQFF. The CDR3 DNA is TGTGCCAGCAGCGTAGTAGGGGGACCCTACAATGAGCAGTTCTTC.

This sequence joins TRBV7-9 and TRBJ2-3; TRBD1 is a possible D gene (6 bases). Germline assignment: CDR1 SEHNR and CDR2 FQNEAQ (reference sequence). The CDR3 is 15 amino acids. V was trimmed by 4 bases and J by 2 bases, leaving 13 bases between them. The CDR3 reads CASSSGQIYTDTQYF. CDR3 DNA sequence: TGTGCCAGCAGCTCCGGACAGATTTACACAGATACGCAGTATTTT. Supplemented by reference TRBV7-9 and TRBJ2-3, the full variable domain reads DTGVSQNPRHKITKRGQNVTFRCDPISEHNRLYWYRQTLGQGPEFLTYFQNEAQLEKSRLLSDRFSAERPKGSFSTLEIQRTEQGDSAMYLCASSSGQIYTDTQYFGPGTRLTVL.

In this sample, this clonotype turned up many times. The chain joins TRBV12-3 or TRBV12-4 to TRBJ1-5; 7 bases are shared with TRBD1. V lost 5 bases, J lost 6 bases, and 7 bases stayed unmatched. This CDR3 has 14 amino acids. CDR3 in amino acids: CASSKTGPFQPQHF. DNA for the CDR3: TGTGCCAGCAGTAAGACAGGGCCCTTTCAGCCCCAGCATTTT.

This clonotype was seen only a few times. For the CDR3, the DNA is TGTGCCAGCACCGGAGGGCTTATGAACACTGAAGCTTTCTTT. As protein: CASTGGLMNTEAFF. The V gene is TRBV7-8, the J gene TRBJ1-1; D gene ambiguous. CDR3 length: 14 residues. V was trimmed by 7 bases and J by 0 bases, leaving 12 bases between them. CDR1 SGHVS and CDR2 FQNEAQ come from the germline V gene.

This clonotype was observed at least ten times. The CDR3 sequence: CSGIVSGDTEAFF. In DNA, the CDR3 is TGCAGCGGGATAGTCAGCGGGGACACTGAAGCTTTCTTT. The gene calls are TRBV29-1 and TRBJ1-1; D remains ambiguous. CDR3 size: 13 residues. Germline CDR1 and CDR2: SQVTM and ANQGSEA. Between the trimmed V and J ends, which lost 7 bases and 3 bases, there was a span of 15 bases. The full variable domain, its missing parts supplied by reference TRBV29-1 and TRBJ1-1, is SAVISQKPSRDICQRGTSLTIQCQVDSQVTMMFWYRQQPGQSLTLIATANQGSEATYESGFVIDKFPISRPNLTFSTLTVSNMSPEDSSIYLCSGIVSGDTEAFFGQGTRLTVV.

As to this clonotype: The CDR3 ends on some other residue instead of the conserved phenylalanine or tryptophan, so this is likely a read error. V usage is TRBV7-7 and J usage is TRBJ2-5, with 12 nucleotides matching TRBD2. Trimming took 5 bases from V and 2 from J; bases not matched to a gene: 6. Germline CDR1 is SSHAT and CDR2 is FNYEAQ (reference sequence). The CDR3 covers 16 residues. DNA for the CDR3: TGTGCCAGCAGCAACGGACTAGCGGGGCCTCAAGAGACCCAGTACTCC. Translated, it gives CASSNGLAGPQETQYS.

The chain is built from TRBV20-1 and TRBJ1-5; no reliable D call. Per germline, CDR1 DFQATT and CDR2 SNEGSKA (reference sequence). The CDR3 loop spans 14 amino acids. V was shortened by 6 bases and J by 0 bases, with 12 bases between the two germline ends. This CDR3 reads CSATGAGSNQPQHF. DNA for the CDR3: TGCAGTGCCACGGGAGCGGGTAGCAATCAGCCCCAGCATTTT.